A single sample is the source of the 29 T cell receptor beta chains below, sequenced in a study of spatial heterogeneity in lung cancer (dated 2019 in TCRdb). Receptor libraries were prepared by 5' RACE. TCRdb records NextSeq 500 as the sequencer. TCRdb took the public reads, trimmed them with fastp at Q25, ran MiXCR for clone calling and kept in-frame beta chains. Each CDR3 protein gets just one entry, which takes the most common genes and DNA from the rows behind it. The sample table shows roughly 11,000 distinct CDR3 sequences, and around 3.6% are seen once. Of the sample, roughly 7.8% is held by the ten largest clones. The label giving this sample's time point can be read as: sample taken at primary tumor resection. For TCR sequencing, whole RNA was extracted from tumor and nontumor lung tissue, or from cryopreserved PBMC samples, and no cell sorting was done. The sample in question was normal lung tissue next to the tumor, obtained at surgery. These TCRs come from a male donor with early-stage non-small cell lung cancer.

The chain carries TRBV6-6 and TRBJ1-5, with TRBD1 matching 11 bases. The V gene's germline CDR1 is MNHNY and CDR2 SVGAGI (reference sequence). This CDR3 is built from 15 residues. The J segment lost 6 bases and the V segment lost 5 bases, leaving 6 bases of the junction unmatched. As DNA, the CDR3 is TGTGCCAGCAGTGCCACGGACAGGGGGCGTCAGCCCCAGCATTTT. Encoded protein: CASSATDRGRQPQHF.

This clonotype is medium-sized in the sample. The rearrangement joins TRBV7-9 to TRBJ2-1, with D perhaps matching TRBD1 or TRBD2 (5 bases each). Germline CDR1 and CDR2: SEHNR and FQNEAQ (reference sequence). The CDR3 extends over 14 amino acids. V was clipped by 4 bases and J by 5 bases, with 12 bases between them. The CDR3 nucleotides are TGTGCCAGCAGCTATTTGGGACGGGACAATGAGCAGTTCTTC. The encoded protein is CASSYLGRDNEQFF.

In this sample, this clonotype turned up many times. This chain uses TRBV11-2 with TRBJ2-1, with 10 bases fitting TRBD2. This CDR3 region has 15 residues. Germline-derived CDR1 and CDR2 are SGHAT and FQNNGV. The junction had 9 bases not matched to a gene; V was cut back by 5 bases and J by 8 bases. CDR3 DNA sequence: TGTGCCAGCAGCCCAACCCCTGGGACTAGCGATGAGCAGTTCTTC. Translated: CASSPTPGTSDEQFF.

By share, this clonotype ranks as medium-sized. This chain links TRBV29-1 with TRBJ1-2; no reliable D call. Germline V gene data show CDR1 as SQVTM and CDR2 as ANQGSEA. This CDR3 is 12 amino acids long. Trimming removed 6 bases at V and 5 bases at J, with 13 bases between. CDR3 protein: CSVQWPDYGYTF. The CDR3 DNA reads TGCAGCGTCCAGTGGCCAGATTATGGCTACACCTTC.

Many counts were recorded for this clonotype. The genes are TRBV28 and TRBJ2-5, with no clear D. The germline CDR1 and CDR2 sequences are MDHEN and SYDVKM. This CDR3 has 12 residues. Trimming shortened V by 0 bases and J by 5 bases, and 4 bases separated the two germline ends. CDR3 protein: CASSLWSETQYF. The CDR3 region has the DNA TGTGCCAGCAGTTTATGGTCGGAGACCCAGTACTTC. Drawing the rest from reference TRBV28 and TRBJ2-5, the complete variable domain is DVKVTQSSRYLVKRTGEKVFLECVQDMDHENMFWYRQDPGLGLRLIYFSYDVKMKEKGDIPEGYSVSREKKERFSLILESASTNQTSMYLCASSLWSETQYFGPGTRLLVL.

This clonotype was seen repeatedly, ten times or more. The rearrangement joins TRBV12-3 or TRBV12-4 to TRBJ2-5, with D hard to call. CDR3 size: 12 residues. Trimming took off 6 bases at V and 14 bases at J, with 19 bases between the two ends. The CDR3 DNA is TGTGCCAGCAGCCCCCCGCAAGGAGACCAATACTTC. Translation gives CASSPPQGDQYF.

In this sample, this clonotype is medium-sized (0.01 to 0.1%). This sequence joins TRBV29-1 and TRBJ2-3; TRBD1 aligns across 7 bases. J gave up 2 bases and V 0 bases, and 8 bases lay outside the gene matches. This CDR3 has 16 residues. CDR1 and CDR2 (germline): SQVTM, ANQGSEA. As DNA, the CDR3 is TGCAGCGTTGAAGAGGGTCGGACAGGCTACACAGATACGCAGTATTTT. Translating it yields CSVEEGRTGYTDTQYF.

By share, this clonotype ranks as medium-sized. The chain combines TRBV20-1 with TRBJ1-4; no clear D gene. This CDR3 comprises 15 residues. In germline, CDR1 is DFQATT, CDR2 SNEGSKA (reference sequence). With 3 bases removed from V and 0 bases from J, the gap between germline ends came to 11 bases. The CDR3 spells CSASKGSTTNEKLFF. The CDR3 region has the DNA TGCAGTGCTAGTAAGGGATCCACAACTAATGAAAAACTGTTTTTT.

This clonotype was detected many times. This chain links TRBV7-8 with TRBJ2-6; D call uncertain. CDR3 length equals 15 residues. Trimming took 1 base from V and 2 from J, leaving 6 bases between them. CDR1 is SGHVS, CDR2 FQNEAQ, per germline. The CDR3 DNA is TGTGCCAGCAGCTTAGGGGTGGCTGGGGCCAACGTCCTGACTTTC. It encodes CASSLGVAGANVLTF. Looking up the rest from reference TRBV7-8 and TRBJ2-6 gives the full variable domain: GAGVSQSPRYKVAKRGQDVALRCDPISGHVSLFWYQQALGQGPEFLTYFQNEAQLDKSGLPSDRFFAERPEGSVSTLKIQRTQQEDSAVYLCASSLGVAGANVLTFGAGSRLTVL.

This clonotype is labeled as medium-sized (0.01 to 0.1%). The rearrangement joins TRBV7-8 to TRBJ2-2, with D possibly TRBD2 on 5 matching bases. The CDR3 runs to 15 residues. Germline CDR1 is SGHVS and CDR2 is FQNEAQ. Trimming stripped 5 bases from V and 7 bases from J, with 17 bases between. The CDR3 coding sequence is TGTGCCAGCAGCGGAGGTACACCCGCCGGCGGGGAGCTGTTTTTT. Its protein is CASSGGTPAGGELFF.

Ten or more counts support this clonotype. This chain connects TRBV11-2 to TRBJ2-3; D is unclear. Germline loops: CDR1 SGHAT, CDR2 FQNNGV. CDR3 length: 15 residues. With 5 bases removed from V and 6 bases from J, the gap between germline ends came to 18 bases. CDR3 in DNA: TGTGCCAGCAGCCCCACCCCACGGTTGACGGATACGCAGTATTTT. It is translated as CASSPTPRLTDTQYF.

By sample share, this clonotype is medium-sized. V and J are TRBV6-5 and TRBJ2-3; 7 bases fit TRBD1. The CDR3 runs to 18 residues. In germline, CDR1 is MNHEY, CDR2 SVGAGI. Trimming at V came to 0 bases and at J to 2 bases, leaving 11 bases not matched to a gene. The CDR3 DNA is TGTGCCAGCAGTTACTCCTCCGGGACAGCGCCCAACACAGATACGCAGTATTTT. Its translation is CASSYSSGTAPNTDTQYF.

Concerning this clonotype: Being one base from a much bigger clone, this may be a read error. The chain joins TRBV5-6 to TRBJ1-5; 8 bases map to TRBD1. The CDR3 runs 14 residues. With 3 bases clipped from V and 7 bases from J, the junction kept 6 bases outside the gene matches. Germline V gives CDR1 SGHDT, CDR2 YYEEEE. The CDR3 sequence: CASSSGQEEQPQHF. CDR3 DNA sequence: TGTGCCAGCAGCTCGGGACAGGAGGAACAGCCCCAGCATTTT.

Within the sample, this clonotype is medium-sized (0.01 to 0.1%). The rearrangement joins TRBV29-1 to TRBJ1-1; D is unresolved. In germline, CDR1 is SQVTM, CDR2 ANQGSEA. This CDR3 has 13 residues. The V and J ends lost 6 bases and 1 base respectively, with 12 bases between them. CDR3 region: CSVVEAPNTEAFF. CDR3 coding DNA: TGCAGCGTAGTGGAGGCGCCGAACACTGAAGCTTTCTTT.

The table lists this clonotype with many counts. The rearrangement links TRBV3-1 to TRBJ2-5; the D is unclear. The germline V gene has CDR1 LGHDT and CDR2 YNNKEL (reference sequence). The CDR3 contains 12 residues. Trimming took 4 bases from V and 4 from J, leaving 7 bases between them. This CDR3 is CASSPLGETQYF. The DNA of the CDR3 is TGTGCCAGCAGCCCCCTGGGAGAGACCCAGTACTTC.

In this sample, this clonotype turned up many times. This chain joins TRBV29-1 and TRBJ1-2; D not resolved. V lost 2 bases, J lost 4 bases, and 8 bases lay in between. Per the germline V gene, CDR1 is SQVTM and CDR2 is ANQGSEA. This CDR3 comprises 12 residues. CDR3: CSVERQSYGYTF. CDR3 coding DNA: TGCAGCGTTGAACGGCAGAGCTATGGCTACACCTTC.

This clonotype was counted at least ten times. The CDR3 DNA follows: TGTGCCAGCAGTGAAGGGGTGAGACTAGCGGGGGACTATGAGCAGTTCTTC. Encoded protein: CASSEGVRLAGDYEQFF. The rearrangement uses TRBV6-1 and TRBJ2-1; 12 nucleotides line up with TRBD2. V lost 1 base and J lost 8; bases outside the gene matches: 9. CDR1 is MNHNS, CDR2 SASEGT, per germline. CDR3 length: 17 amino acids.

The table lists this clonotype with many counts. CDR3 nucleotide sequence: TGTGCCAGCAGCCAAGTTACCTATGGCTACACCTTC. Its translation is CASSQVTYGYTF. The gene calls are TRBV3-1 and TRBJ1-2, with D unresolved. CDR1 and CDR2 from the germline V gene are LGHDT and YNNKEL (reference sequence). Trimming stripped 1 base from V and 4 bases from J, with 4 bases between. There are 12 residues in the CDR3.

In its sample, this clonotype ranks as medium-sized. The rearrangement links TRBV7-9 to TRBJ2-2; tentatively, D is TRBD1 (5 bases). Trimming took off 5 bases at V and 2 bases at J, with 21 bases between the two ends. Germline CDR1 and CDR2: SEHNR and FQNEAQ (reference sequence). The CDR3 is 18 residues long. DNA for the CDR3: TGTGCCAGCAGCCCCGGGTTGAGAGGACACACCAACACCGGGGAGCTGTTTTTT. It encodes CASSPGLRGHTNTGELFF.

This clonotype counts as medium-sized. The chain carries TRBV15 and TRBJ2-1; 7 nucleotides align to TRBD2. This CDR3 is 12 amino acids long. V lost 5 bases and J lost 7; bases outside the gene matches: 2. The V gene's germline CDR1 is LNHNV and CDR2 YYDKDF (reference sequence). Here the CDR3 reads CATSVSGNEQFF. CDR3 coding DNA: TGTGCCACCAGCGTTAGCGGGAATGAGCAGTTCTTC.

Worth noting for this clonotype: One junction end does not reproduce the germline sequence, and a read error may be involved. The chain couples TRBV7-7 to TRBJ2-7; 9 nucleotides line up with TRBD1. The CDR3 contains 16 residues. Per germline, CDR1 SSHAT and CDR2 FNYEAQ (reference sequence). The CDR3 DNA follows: TGTGCTAGCAGCTTACCCAAAGGGACAGGGCACTACGAGCAGTACTTC. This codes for CASSLPKGTGHYEQYF. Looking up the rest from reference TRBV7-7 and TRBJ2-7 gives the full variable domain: GAGVSQSPRYKVTKRGQDVTLRCDPISSHATLYWYQQALGQGPEFLTYFNYEAQPDKSGLPSDRFSAERPEGSISTLTIQRTEQRDSAMYRCASSLPKGTGHYEQYFGPGTRLTVT.

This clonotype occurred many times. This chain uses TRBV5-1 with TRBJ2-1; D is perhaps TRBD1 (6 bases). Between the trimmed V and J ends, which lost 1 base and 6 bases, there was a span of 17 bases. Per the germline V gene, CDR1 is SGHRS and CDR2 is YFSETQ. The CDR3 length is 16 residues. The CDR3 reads CASSLHEGTKVNEQFF. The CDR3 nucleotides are TGCGCCAGCAGCTTGCATGAGGGGACAAAGGTCAATGAGCAGTTCTTC.

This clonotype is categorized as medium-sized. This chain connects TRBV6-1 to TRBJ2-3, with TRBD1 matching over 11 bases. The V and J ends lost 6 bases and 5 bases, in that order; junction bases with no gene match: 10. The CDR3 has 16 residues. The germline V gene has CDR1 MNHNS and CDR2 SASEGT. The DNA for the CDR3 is TGTGCCAGCAGCGTTCGGACAGGGGGCTTAATAGATACGCAGTATTTT. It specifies CASSVRTGGLIDTQYF.

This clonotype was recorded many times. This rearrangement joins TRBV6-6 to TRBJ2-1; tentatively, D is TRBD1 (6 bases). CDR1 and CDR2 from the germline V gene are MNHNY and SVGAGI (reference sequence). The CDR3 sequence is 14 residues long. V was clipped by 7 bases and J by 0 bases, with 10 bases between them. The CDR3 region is CASTLGGSYNEQFF. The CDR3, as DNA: TGTGCCAGCACCCTAGGGGGCTCCTACAATGAGCAGTTCTTC.

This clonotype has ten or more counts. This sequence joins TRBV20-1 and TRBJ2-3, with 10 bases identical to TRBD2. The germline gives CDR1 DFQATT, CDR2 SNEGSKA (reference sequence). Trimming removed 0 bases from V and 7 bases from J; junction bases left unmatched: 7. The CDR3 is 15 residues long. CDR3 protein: CSARDSSGGLYTQYF. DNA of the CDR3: TGCAGTGCTAGAGACTCTAGCGGGGGCCTATATACGCAGTATTTT.

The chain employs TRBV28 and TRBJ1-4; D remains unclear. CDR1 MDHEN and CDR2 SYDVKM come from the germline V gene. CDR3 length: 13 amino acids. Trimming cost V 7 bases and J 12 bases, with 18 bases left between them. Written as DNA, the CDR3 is TGTGCCAGCATGAACAAGTCGCTCCGCGAACTGTTTTTT. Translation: CASMNKSLRELFF.

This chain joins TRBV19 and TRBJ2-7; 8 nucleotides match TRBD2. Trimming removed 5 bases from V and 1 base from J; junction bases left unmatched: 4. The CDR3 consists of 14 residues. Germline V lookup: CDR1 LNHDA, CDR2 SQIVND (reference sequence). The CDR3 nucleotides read TGTGCCAGTAGTGTCAAGCGGGAGTCCTACGAGCAGTACTTC. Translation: CASSVKRESYEQYF.

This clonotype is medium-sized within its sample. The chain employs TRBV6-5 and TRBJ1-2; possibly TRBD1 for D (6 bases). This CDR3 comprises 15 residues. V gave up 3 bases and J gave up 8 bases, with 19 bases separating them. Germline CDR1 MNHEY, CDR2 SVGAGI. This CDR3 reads CASSYSPGVNWGYTF. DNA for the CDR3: TGTGCCAGCAGTTATTCCCCAGGGGTAAACTGGGGCTACACCTTC.

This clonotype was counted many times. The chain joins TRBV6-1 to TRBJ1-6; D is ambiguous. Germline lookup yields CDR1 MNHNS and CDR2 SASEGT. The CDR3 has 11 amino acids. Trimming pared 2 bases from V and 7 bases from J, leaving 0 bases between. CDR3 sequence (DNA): TGTGCCAGCAGTGAAAATTCACCCCTCCACTTT. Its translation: CASSENSPLHF.